This T cell receptor beta chain was sequenced in a study of cytomegalovirus exposure and HLA in healthy donors. V dropped 4 bases and J dropped 6 bases, with 17 bases sitting between them. The CDR3 has 16 amino acids. Germline loops: CDR1 SGHDT, CDR2 YYEEEE. Study observations and caveats: Analyzed later, most CMV-associated TCR beta chains appeared HLA-restricted. The study labeled 150 to 200 TCR beta chains cytomegalovirus-associated. Among TCR beta chains of equal frequency, HLA-associated ones were more clonally expanded in a later analysis. The study carried out a later analysis of TCR beta sequences. It associated about 15,000 of them with specific HLA alleles at a false discovery rate of 0.05.

Comment on this clone: Antigen unknown.

The study ran its PCR with 60 Vbeta and 13 Jbeta primers. Sequenced by immunoSEQ multiplex PCR; TCRdb stores in-frame clones only, minus some. This table holds roughly 120,000 clones, roughly 80% found once. The chain combines TRBV5-6 with TRBJ1-6, with TRBD1 as a possible D gene (6 bases). The sequence was obtained from a woman younger than 45 in good health and CMV-seropositive. The specimen was PBMCs. CDR3 region: CASSPTTGSGNSPLHF. The CDR3 DNA follows: TGTGCCAGCAGCCCAACAACAGGGTCCGGTAATTCACCCCTCCACTTT. The variable domain in full, completed from reference TRBV5-6 and TRBJ1-6, reads DAGVTQSPTHLIKTRGQQVTLRCSPKSGHDTVSWYQQALGQGPQFIFQYYEEEERQRGNFPDRFSGHQFPNYSSELNVNALLLGDSALYLCASSPTTGSGNSPLHFGNGTRLTVT.